The rows below give T cell receptor beta chains drawn from one sample of a study of blood T cell repertoires in COVID-19. Clones were read by immunoSEQ multiplex PCR, and TCRdb kept only the in-frame ones, dropping some. This table holds tens of thousands of clones, more than 80% found once. Sample: peripheral blood. These receptors came from a man older than 75 with COVID-19, enrolled during active disease. Each CDR3 is given without its conserved first and last residue.

v_gene	j_gene	CDR3aa
TRBV6-2/TRBV6-3	TRBJ2-7	ASSYSRSTYEQY
TRBV27	TRBJ2-1	ASSLRGIGVAGVNNEQF
TRBV19	TRBJ1-2	ASNPRGQPHGYT
TRBV5-1	TRBJ1-4	ASSLDGNRGRAELF
TRBV5-1	TRBJ2-7	ASSPDPGTGVYEQY
TRBV25-1	TRBJ1-2	ASSASYGYT
TRBV27	TRBJ2-5	ASRDRLAGKETQY
TRBV4-1	TRBJ2-1	ASSQLLAGGTNEQF
TRBV6-5	TRBJ2-7	ASGDGGYDYEQY
TRBV19	TRBJ2-4	ATTERRRENIQY
TRBV9	TRBJ2-1	ASSVALLAGDNEQF
TRBV9	TRBJ1-3	ASSPSQGNTIY
TRBV15	TRBJ2-6	ATSRGDRGTGANVLT
TRBV2	TRBJ1-6	ASSVAAYNSPLH
TRBV18	TRBJ2-5	ASYNGVGQETQY
TRBV10-1	TRBJ2-2	ASSVAGDTGELF
TRBV7-9	TRBJ1-2	ASSPGQGIYGYT
TRBV27	TRBJ1-6	ASSFRGTGDSPLH
TRBV6-6	TRBJ2-5	ASTYSLGSPRGEIPKWTQY
TRBV4-3	TRBJ1-2	ASSRGPGTGDYT
TRBV9	TRBJ2-5	ASSVLLRGSQY
TRBV19	TRBJ2-7	ASSAYYEQY
TRBV29-1	TRBJ2-1	SAAGTSGRPYNEQF
TRBV6-5	TRBJ2-5	ASSYGGAEETQY
TRBV5-1	TRBJ1-2	ASSLGRTYGYT
TRBV9	TRBJ2-2	ASSVAPPGRGMGELF
TRBV7-9	TRBJ2-7	ASSLGFQGRSYEQY
TRBV29-1	TRBJ2-1	SVSTYNEQF